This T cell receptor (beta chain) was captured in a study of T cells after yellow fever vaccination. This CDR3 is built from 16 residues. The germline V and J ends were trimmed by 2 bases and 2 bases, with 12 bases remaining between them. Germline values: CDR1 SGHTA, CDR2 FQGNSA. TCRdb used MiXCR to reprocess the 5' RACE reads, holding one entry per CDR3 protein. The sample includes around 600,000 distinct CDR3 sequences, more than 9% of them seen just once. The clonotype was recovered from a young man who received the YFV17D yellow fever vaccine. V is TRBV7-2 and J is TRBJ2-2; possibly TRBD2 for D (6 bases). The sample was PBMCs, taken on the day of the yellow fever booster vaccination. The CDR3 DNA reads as TGTGCCAGCAGCTTATCCAGCGGGTTTAACACCGGGGAGCTGTTTTTT. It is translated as CASSLSSGFNTGELFF.